This T cell receptor (beta chain) was observed in a study of cytomegalovirus exposure and HLA in healthy donors. The PCR was carried out with 60 Vbeta primers and 13 Jbeta primers. Sequencing was performed with immunoSEQ multiplex PCR; in TCRdb, only in-frame clones are kept and a portion is missing. The ten most abundant clones cover approximately 8.9% of a sample with roughly 55,000 clones. Study-wide results and limits: Another analysis was done later, and it associated 15,000 to 20,000 TCR beta sequences with HLA alleles at 0.05 false discovery rate. CMV serostatus was the only immune exposure information that was available. The authors listed 150 to 200 TCR beta chains as cytomegalovirus-associated. TCR beta sequences reportedly predicted most subjects' HLA-A and HLA-B alleles accurately.

Germline CDR1 is SGHRS and CDR2 is YFSETQ. Trimming left V 1 base short and J 3 bases short, with 11 bases between. The CDR3 totals 15 residues. As concerns this clone: Its target is unknown.

V and J are TRBV5-1 and TRBJ2-1; no clear D. The clonotype originates from a man aged 45-65 years in good health and CMV-seropositive. Material for sequencing was PBMCs. DNA for the CDR3: TGCGCCAGCAGCTTGCTGGCGGAGAGCTACAATGAGCAGTTCTTC. This codes for CASSLLAESYNEQFF. Full variable domain (outside the CDR3, taken from reference TRBV5-1 and TRBJ2-1): KAGVTQTPRYLIKTRGQQVTLSCSPISGHRSVSWYQQTPGQGLQFLFEYFSETQRNKGNFPGRFSGRQFSNSRSEMNVSTLELGDSALYLCASSLLAESYNEQFFGPGTRLTVL.